This entry concerns a single T cell receptor (beta chain). The antigen is unknown. The assay was immunoSEQ multiplex PCR, and TCRdb's table has in-frame clones only and misses some. The repertoire holds roughly 2,000,000 clones, around 96% seen once, with under 1.5% in the top ten. Positively selected for CCR7, the CD45RO-negative cells used as naive CD8 cells excluded terminally differentiated effector memory CD45RA+ cells. V lost 5 bases to trimming and J lost 4 bases; unmatched junction nucleotides: 14. The CDR3 is 19 residues long. Germline CDR1 LGHNT, CDR2 FRNRAP. This sample was included in a study of shared clonotypes between healthy human individuals. Study-level information: Each donor's CD8 memory used one plate, CD8 naive two, each CD4 subset three.

Study findings and constraints: Sequencing depth was predicted to influence how clonotypes are shared among donors. Sampling used blood alone; tissue repertoires probably differ.

The source is a young man in good health. Sequenced sample: naive CD8+ T cells sorted from blood. This chain joins TRBV12-5 and TRBJ2-5; 15 bases align to TRBD2. The CDR3 here is CASGPPGLAGGPVPETQYF. DNA for the CDR3: TGTGCTAGTGGTCCCCCCGGACTAGCGGGAGGGCCAGTCCCAGAGACCCAGTACTTC. The whole variable domain, remainder taken from reference TRBV12-5 and TRBJ2-5, is DARVTQTPRHKVTEMGQEVTMRCQPILGHNTVFWYRQTMMQGLELLAYFRNRAPLDDSGMPKDRFSAEMPDATLATLKIQPSEPRDSAVYFCASGPPGLAGGPVPETQYFGPGTRLLVL.